The clone carrying this T cell receptor beta chain was counted at least ten times. The antigen is unknown. Per germline, CDR1 KGHSH and CDR2 LQKENI. The CDR3 consists of 11 residues. V shed 3 bases and J shed 1 base, with 0 bases lying between them. Combining a sample-barcoded 5' primer with a J-beta primer mix, a second PCR ran for about 7 to 12 cycles. One entry per CDR3 protein results from TCRdb running MiXCR on the 5' RACE reads. The table has roughly 680,000 distinct CDR3 sequences, about 21% seen once. These data originate in a study of blood T cells in healthy people across ages. Study-wide findings and caveats: Estimates of total diversity, which came from one million sequenced T cells, were considered to be underestimates. As naive T cell percentage varied, TCR beta diversity correlated strongly with it.

The receptor was derived from a man in his 70s in good health. The chain combines TRBV18 with TRBJ2-5; the D is unclear. Source material: blood. The CDR3 spells CASSPQETQYF. The CDR3 bases are TGTGCCAGCTCACCCCAAGAGACCCAGTACTTC.